A single sample gave rise to the 28 T cell receptor beta chains below, sequenced in a study of radiation and T cells in renal cell carcinoma. Data came from immunoSEQ multiplex PCR; TCRdb stores just in-frame clones and leaves some out. The data contain 85,000 to 100,000 clones, 86% of them singletons. Time point here: baseline pretreatment blood. Treatment of the sample: 15 Gy SBRT to primary tumor, nephrectomy 4 weeks later. The starting material was blood, obtained from a patient whose treatment included radiotherapy and nephrectomy. The receptors were sampled from a man aged 45 to 65 with renal cell carcinoma.

The chain couples TRBV19 to TRBJ2-7; 8 bases are shared with TRBD1. The junction had 9 bases not matched to a gene; V was cut back by 4 bases and J by 4 bases. The germline V gene encodes CDR1 LNHDA and CDR2 SQIVND (reference sequence). This CDR3 comprises 15 residues. The DNA of the CDR3 is TGTGCCAGTAGTAGCCATATCCGACAGGGGTACGAGCAGTACTTC. Its protein is CASSSHIRQGYEQYF.

The rearrangement links TRBV7-3 to TRBJ2-2; 9 bases agree with TRBD1. The V segment lost 5 bases and the J segment 5 bases; nucleotides outside the gene matches: 9. In germline, CDR1 is SGHTA, CDR2 FQGTGA. This CDR3 has 16 residues. CDR3 nucleotides: TGTGCCAGCAGCCCGACAGGGGGGATGGGGACCGGGGAGCTGTTTTTT. It specifies CASSPTGGMGTGELFF.

The chain carries TRBV5-4 and TRBJ2-1; possible D gene TRBD1, 5 bases. In germline, CDR1 is SGHNT, CDR2 YYREEE (reference sequence). V was pared by 3 bases and J by 7 bases, with 14 bases between. The CDR3 totals 14 residues. The chain's CDR3 is CASSYRPRANEQFF. DNA for the CDR3: TGTGCCAGCAGCTACCGGCCCAGGGCGAATGAGCAGTTCTTC. Based on the CDR3 plus reference TRBV5-4 and TRBJ2-1, the full variable domain is ETGVTQSPTHLIKTRGQQVTLRCSSQSGHNTVSWYQQALGQGPQFIFQYYREEENGRGNFPPRFSGLQFPNYSSELNVNALELDDSALYLCASSYRPRANEQFFGPGTRLTVL.

This rearrangement joins TRBV9 to TRBJ2-5; D unclear. The CDR3 is made up of 13 amino acids. Germline loops: CDR1 SGDLS, CDR2 YYNGEE. V lost 5 bases, J lost 2 bases, and 10 bases lay in between. As DNA, the CDR3 is TGTGCCAGCAGAGGGATGGGTCAAGAGACCCAGTACTTC. Residues: CASRGMGQETQYF. Based on the CDR3 plus reference TRBV9 and TRBJ2-5, the full variable domain is DSGVTQTPKHLITATGQRVTLRCSPRSGDLSVYWYQQSLDQGLQFLIQYYNGEERAKGNILERFSAQQFPDLHSELNLSSLELGDSALYFCASRGMGQETQYFGPGTRLLVL.

The rearrangement links TRBV4-3 to TRBJ2-5, with D perhaps TRBD1 or TRBD2 (5 bases each). The CDR3 spans 17 residues. CDR1 and CDR2 from the germline V gene are LGHNA and YSLEER. The V end lost 0 bases, the J end lost 7 bases, and 21 bases lay between the germline ends. For the CDR3, the DNA is TGCGCCAGCAGCCAAGACCTGTCGCAGGGAGTAAGTTGGACCCAGTACTTC. Translated: CASSQDLSQGVSWTQYF.

The chain couples TRBV19 to TRBJ2-2; possibly TRBD1 for D (6 bases). The CDR3 extends over 16 amino acids. V gave up 6 bases and J gave up 0 bases, with 14 bases separating them. Germline CDR1 reads LNHDA; CDR2 reads SQIVND (reference sequence). CDR3 amino acids: CASRNRVRSNTGELFF. The CDR3 coding sequence is TGTGCCAGTAGGAACAGGGTTAGATCGAACACCGGGGAGCTGTTTTTT.

V usage is TRBV6-5 and J usage is TRBJ2-2, with D unclear. This CDR3 has 12 amino acids. The V and J ends lost 10 bases and 5 bases respectively, with 11 bases between them. Germline V gene lookup returns CDR1 MNHEY and CDR2 SVGAGI. CDR3 residues: CATAFRTGELFF. The CDR3 coding sequence is TGTGCCACCGCCTTCAGGACCGGGGAGCTGTTTTTT.

This clone was detected only a few times. The rearrangement joins TRBV6-5 to TRBJ1-2; D gene unclear. Germline V gives CDR1 MNHEY, CDR2 SVGAGI. CDR3 size: 14 residues. Trimming left V 0 bases short and J 2 bases short, with 7 bases between. In nucleotides, the CDR3 is TGTGCCAGCAGTTACTCAGGCACAAACTATGGCTACACCTTC. Protein: CASSYSGTNYGYTF.

V gene TRBV27 combines with J gene TRBJ1-3; D gene unclear. The CDR3 is made up of 12 amino acids. The V end lost 7 bases, the J end lost 4 bases, and 8 bases lay between the germline ends. From germline, CDR1 is MNHEY and CDR2 SMNVEV (reference sequence). The CDR3 region is CASISTGNTIYF. Written as DNA, the CDR3 is TGTGCCAGCATTTCGACGGGAAACACCATATATTTT.

The V and J genes are TRBV5-1 and TRBJ2-2; D tentatively reads TRBD1 or TRBD2 (5 bases each). The V gene lost 4 bases and the J gene lost 7 bases, with 11 bases spanning the gap. The CDR3 runs to 13 residues. The germline V gene encodes CDR1 SGHRS and CDR2 YFSETQ. CDR3 DNA: TGCGCCAGCAGCGTTCAGGGAGACGGGGAGCTGTTTTTT. It is translated as CASSVQGDGELFF.

This chain connects TRBV27 to TRBJ2-7, with a possible D match to TRBD2 (6 bases). V gave up 6 bases and J gave up 0 bases, with 9 bases separating them. Germline CDR1 and CDR2: MNHEY and SMNVEV (reference sequence). The CDR3 covers 13 residues. CDR3: CASSRGSSYEQYF. The CDR3, as DNA: TGTGCCAGCAGCCGGGGGAGCTCCTACGAGCAGTACTTC.

CDR3 bases: TGCGCCAGCAGCTTGGTCGGGGGGCAGTCCTACGAGCAGTACTTC. Protein sequence: CASSLVGGQSYEQYF. V and J are TRBV5-1 and TRBJ2-7; the D gene is possibly TRBD2 (7 bases). The CDR3 contains 15 residues. Trimming removed 0 bases at V and 1 base at J, with 11 bases between. The germline V gene has CDR1 SGHRS and CDR2 YFSETQ.

V and J are TRBV10-3 and TRBJ2-1; TRBD2 matches at 12 bases. The V and J ends lost 0 bases and 0 bases, in that order; junction bases with no gene match: 9. The CDR3 length is 20 residues. Germline lookup yields CDR1 ENHRY and CDR2 SYGVKD. The CDR3 reads CAISESIGLAGRGSYNEQFF. CDR3 DNA sequence: TGTGCCATCAGTGAGTCTATTGGACTAGCGGGACGCGGCTCCTACAATGAGCAGTTCTTC.

The rearrangement uses TRBV5-1 and TRBJ2-5; D perhaps matches TRBD1 (6 bases). V lost 0 bases, J lost 0 bases, and 9 bases lay in between. The CDR3 consists of 15 residues. Per germline, CDR1 SGHRS and CDR2 YFSETQ. CDR3 bases: TGCGCCAGCAGCTTGGGTCAGGGGAACCAAGAGACCCAGTACTTC. It is translated as CASSLGQGNQETQYF.

The rearrangement joins TRBV9 to TRBJ2-7; TRBD1 aligns across 9 bases. V was pared by 2 bases and J by 5 bases, with 5 bases of the junction left unmatched. The CDR3 has 14 residues. From germline, CDR1 is SGDLS and CDR2 YYNGEE. The CDR3, as DNA: TGTGCCAGCAGCGTCAGTACAGGGGGCCACGAGCAGTACTTC. Translating it yields CASSVSTGGHEQYF.

The chain links TRBV7-8 to TRBJ2-7; the D gene could be TRBD1 or TRBD2 (5 bases each). V lost 1 base, J lost 7 bases, and 11 bases lay in between. In germline, CDR1 is SGHVS, CDR2 FQNEAQ. This CDR3 is built from 13 residues. Written as DNA, the CDR3 is TGTGCCAGCAGCTTAGACCAGGGAGCGGAGCAGTACTTC. Protein sequence: CASSLDQGAEQYF.

The genes are TRBV28 and TRBJ1-5; unclear D gene. Germline CDR1 reads MDHEN; CDR2 reads SYDVKM. The germline V and J ends were trimmed by 10 bases and 7 bases, with 14 bases remaining between them. CDR3 size: 12 residues. The DNA for the CDR3 is TGTGCCACCATGGCCCCGGGGCAGCCCCAGCATTTT. Its translation: CATMAPGQPQHF. Combining the CDR3 with reference TRBV28 and TRBJ1-5 gives the whole variable domain DVKVTQSSRYLVKRTGEKVFLECVQDMDHENMFWYRQDPGLGLRLIYFSYDVKMKEKGDIPEGYSVSREKKERFSLILESASTNQTSMYLCATMAPGQPQHFGDGTRLSIL.

V gene TRBV6-1 combines with J gene TRBJ2-2, with 8 bases aligning to TRBD1. There are 14 residues in the CDR3. Germline V gene lookup returns CDR1 MNHNS and CDR2 SASEGT. V shed 5 bases and J 3 bases; nucleotides not matched to a gene: 2. CDR3 sequence reads: CASSTTGDTGELFF. DNA of the CDR3: TGTGCCAGCAGTACGACAGGGGACACCGGGGAGCTGTTTTTT.

This clone was recorded a few times. The rearrangement links TRBV4-2 to TRBJ1-1; D is ambiguous. Deletions cut 7 bases from V and 0 bases from J, with 18 bases between. The germline gives CDR1 LGHNA, CDR2 YNFKEQ. The CDR3 extends over 16 amino acids. The CDR3 DNA reads TGTGCCAGCACCCGGAGCGAAGCCCTGATGAACACTGAAGCTTTCTTT. As protein: CASTRSEALMNTEAFF.

The gene calls are TRBV15 and TRBJ2-3; 10 bases line up with TRBD1. Germline values: CDR1 LNHNV, CDR2 YYDKDF (reference sequence). The length of the CDR3 is 14 residues. J was trimmed by 5 bases and V by 5 bases; bases with no gene match: 4. The CDR3, as DNA: TGTGCCACCAGCCGAAGGACAGGGGGAGATACGCAGTATTTT. It encodes CATSRRTGGDTQYF.

CDR3 bases: TGTGCCAGCACGGGAGTCTACGAGCAGTACTTC. Translation gives CASTGVYEQYF. The V gene is TRBV6-5, the J gene TRBJ2-5; D possibly corresponds to TRBD2 (6 bases). The J call may be faulty, since TRBJ2-7 better matches the DNA end. CDR1 and CDR2 (germline): MNHEY, SVGAGI. CDR3 size: 11 residues.

CDR3 nucleotides: TGCGCCAGCAGCTTGCAGAGCAATCAGCCCCAGCATTTT. Translation: CASSLQSNQPQHF. The J gene is TRBJ1-5, the V gene TRBV5-1; D is ambiguous. Looked up from germline, CDR1 is SGHRS and CDR2 is YFSETQ. V lost 1 base and J lost 1, with 3 bases in between. This CDR3 contains 13 residues.

The J gene is TRBJ1-2, the V gene TRBV2; D is possibly TRBD1 (5 bases). Trimming removed 7 bases from V and 8 bases from J, with 23 bases in between. The CDR3 has 15 residues. Germline V CDR1 and CDR2: SNHLY, FYNNEI. Here the CDR3 DNA reads TGTGCCAGCAAACGACCCCAGGGAGACGTTGGGGGCTACACCTTC. This sequence encodes CASKRPQGDVGGYTF. Together with reference TRBV2 and TRBJ1-2, the CDR3 gives the full variable domain: EPEVTQTPSHQVTQMGQEVILRCVPISNHLYFYWYRQILGQKVEFLVSFYNNEISEKSEIFDDQFSVERPDGSNFTLKIRSTKLEDSAMYFCASKRPQGDVGGYTFGSGTRLTVV.

The V and J genes are TRBV27 and TRBJ2-6; 7 bases are shared with TRBD1. Trimming removed 8 bases from V and 2 bases from J; junction bases left unmatched: 6. CDR3 length: 15 residues. Germline values: CDR1 MNHEY, CDR2 SMNVEV (reference sequence). The CDR3 nucleotides read TGTGCCAGCGCCACACAGGGGACTGGGGCCAACGTCCTGACTTTC. Translating gives CASATQGTGANVLTF.

The rearrangement uses TRBV9 and TRBJ2-5; TRBD1 is a possible D gene (6 bases). Trimming took off 3 bases at V and 5 bases at J, with 20 bases between the two ends. This CDR3 comprises 16 residues. Per germline, CDR1 SGDLS and CDR2 YYNGEE. CDR3 DNA sequence: TGTGCCAGCAGCGCGAGGGGGTTCCCGCCGGGGGAGACCCAGTACTTC. Its protein product is CASSARGFPPGETQYF.

The chain uses TRBV5-1 and TRBJ2-2; D is unresolved. This CDR3 has 13 residues. Trimming took off 8 bases at V and 1 base at J, with 9 bases between the two ends. Germline CDR1 reads SGHRS; CDR2 reads YFSETQ. The CDR3 region is CASKDGNTGELFF. The CDR3 DNA follows: TGCGCCAGTAAGGACGGGAACACCGGGGAGCTGTTTTTT. Using reference TRBV5-1 and TRBJ2-2 for the parts outside the CDR3, the full variable domain is KAGVTQTPRYLIKTRGQQVTLSCSPISGHRSVSWYQQTPGQGLQFLFEYFSETQRNKGNFPGRFSGRQFSNSRSEMNVSTLELGDSALYLCASKDGNTGELFFGEGSRLTVL.

V gene TRBV4-3 combines with J gene TRBJ2-7, with TRBD1 matching 8 bases. CDR1 is LGHNA, CDR2 YSLEER, per germline. With 4 bases clipped from V and 0 bases from J, the junction kept 11 bases outside the gene matches. This CDR3 is 17 amino acids long. CDR3 loop: CASSLAQGDLNSYEQYF. In DNA, the CDR3 is TGCGCCAGCAGCCTCGCACAGGGGGACCTAAACTCCTACGAGCAGTACTTC.

The rearrangement links TRBV19 to TRBJ2-7; 7 nucleotides line up with TRBD1. J gave up 2 bases and V 3 bases, and 7 bases lay outside the gene matches. From germline, CDR1 is LNHDA and CDR2 SQIVND (reference sequence). The CDR3 covers 15 residues. DNA for the CDR3: TGTGCCAGTAGTATCTTCCCGGGACAGACCTACGAGCAGTACTTC. This translates into CASSIFPGQTYEQYF.